One and the same sample provided the 23 T cell receptor beta chains below, sequenced in a study of T-cell memory formation after mild COVID-19. MiXCR, applied by TCRdb to the 5' RACE reads, yields one record per CDR3 protein. The sample consists of a few hundred thousand distinct CDR3 sequences, approximately 21% of them appearing once. Sequencing input: PBMCs or a T cell subset sorted from them (not recorded which). These receptors were taken from an adult woman who had mild COVID-19 (a few samples of this study predate the infection). Cell type and time point are not known.

This clonotype was counted a few times. J is TRBJ1-2 and V is TRBV6-5; possible D gene TRBD1, 5 bases. Per the germline V gene, CDR1 is MNHEY and CDR2 is SVGAGI. Trimming took off 2 bases at V and 0 bases at J, with 10 bases between the two ends. There are 15 residues in the CDR3. The CDR3 DNA reads as TGTGCCAGCAGTTACACCAGGGAAGCTAACTATGGCTACACCTTC. Translated: CASSYTREANYGYTF.

This chain joins TRBV12-3 or TRBV12-4 and TRBJ2-1; 12 bases align to TRBD2. The CDR3 runs 16 residues. The V segment lost 4 bases and the J segment 4 bases; nucleotides outside the gene matches: 5. CDR3 coding DNA: TGTGCCAGCAGTTCGTTGACTAGCGGGGGATACAATGAGCAGTTCTTC. Its protein product is CASSSLTSGGYNEQFF.

This clonotype was seen repeatedly, ten times or more. CDR3 bases: TGCGCCAGCAGCTTTGACGGCACAGGGCGGGAGCAGTACTTC. Its translation is CASSFDGTGREQYF. The V and J genes are TRBV5-1 and TRBJ2-7, with D perhaps matching TRBD1 (6 bases). With 2 bases removed from V and 7 bases from J, the gap between germline ends came to 16 bases. This CDR3 has 14 amino acids. Germline CDR1 and CDR2: SGHRS and YFSETQ.

J is TRBJ2-7 and V is TRBV3-1; D not certain. Looked up from germline, CDR1 is LGHDT and CDR2 is YNNKEL (reference sequence). With 5 bases removed from V and 3 bases from J, the gap between germline ends came to 14 bases. The CDR3 totals 14 residues. CDR3 residues: CASSSVIVLYEQYF. DNA for the CDR3: TGTGCCAGCAGCTCGGTAATTGTCCTCTACGAGCAGTACTTC.

This clonotype was seen only a few times. This chain links TRBV13 with TRBJ2-3; the D gene is possibly TRBD2 (6 bases). This CDR3 has 13 residues. Germline V gene data show CDR1 as PRHDT and CDR2 as FYEKMQ (reference sequence). Trimming stripped 5 bases from V and 4 bases from J, with 10 bases between. CDR3 DNA sequence: TGTGCCAGCAGCCCGGGACTCCCAGATACGCAGTATTTT. Translated: CASSPGLPDTQYF.

This clonotype has more than one count but fewer than ten. The rearrangement joins TRBV7-9 to TRBJ2-3, with 7 nucleotides matching TRBD1. V gave up 5 bases and J gave up 4 bases; unmatched junction bases: 12. Germline V CDR1 and CDR2: SEHNR, FQNEAQ (reference sequence). The CDR3 is 16 amino acids. Written as DNA, the CDR3 is TGTGCCAGCAGCAACCTCGGGACAGCAGAGGCAGATACGCAGTATTTT. Protein sequence: CASSNLGTAEADTQYF.

The rearrangement links TRBV5-1 to TRBJ1-1; D is perhaps TRBD1 (6 bases). The CDR3 contains 14 residues. V was trimmed by 5 bases and J by 4 bases, leaving 15 bases between them. CDR1 is SGHRS, CDR2 YFSETQ, per germline. The CDR3 bases are TGCGCCAGCAGTTGGACAGCCGGGGGCACTGAAGCTTTCTTT. Translated, it gives CASSWTAGGTEAFF.

The chain carries TRBV3-1 and TRBJ2-3; 10 bases map to TRBD1. This CDR3 region has 14 residues. Trimming removed 8 bases from V and 4 bases from J; junction bases left unmatched: 6. CDR1 is LGHDT and CDR2 is YNNKEL in the germline V gene (reference sequence). CDR3 loop: CASGRQGAADTQYF. CDR3 DNA: TGTGCCAGCGGACGACAGGGGGCCGCAGATACGCAGTATTTT.

This clonotype was counted a few times. The V call is TRBV15, the J call TRBJ2-7, with TRBD1 identical over 7 bases. This CDR3 spans 18 amino acids. V was pared by 0 bases and J by 0 bases, with 11 bases of the junction left unmatched. CDR1 LNHNV and CDR2 YYDKDF come from the germline V gene (reference sequence). Here the CDR3 reads CATSRDLLTGSISYEQYF. The CDR3 DNA reads TGTGCCACCAGCAGAGATCTCCTGACAGGGTCAATCTCCTACGAGCAGTACTTC.

The chain employs TRBV20-1 and TRBJ2-4; either TRBD1 or TRBD2 may supply D (6 bases each). CDR1 and CDR2 (germline): DFQATT, SNEGSKA (reference sequence). CDR3 length: 15 residues. The ends were cut back, 1 base at V and 10 bases at J, with 20 bases in the middle. DNA of the CDR3: TGCAGTGCTAGAGTCCCGGGGGCCCAAGGAGGTATTCAGTACTTC. This encodes CSARVPGAQGGIQYF.

This clonotype turned up a few times. V and J are TRBV5-1 and TRBJ2-1, with D possibly matching TRBD1 (5 bases). With 5 bases removed from V and 1 base from J, the gap between germline ends came to 19 bases. The V gene's germline CDR1 is SGHRS and CDR2 YFSETQ. The CDR3 consists of 17 residues. The CDR3 bases are TGCGCCAGCAGGGTTAGGGGCTACTTCTGGTCCTACAATGAGCAGTTCTTC. Amino acids: CASRVRGYFWSYNEQFF.

In this sample, this clonotype turned up a few times. V usage is TRBV6-5 and J usage is TRBJ2-2, with a weak D call TRBD1 (6 bases). Trimming shortened V by 5 bases and J by 4 bases, and 14 bases separated the two germline ends. CDR1 is MNHEY and CDR2 is SVGAGI in the germline V gene. The CDR3 has 15 residues. The CDR3 DNA reads as TGTGCCAGCAGTCCCGGACAGACCCTCACCGGGGAGCTGTTTTTT. Amino acid sequence: CASSPGQTLTGELFF.

This clonotype occurred a few times. At one end the junction does not follow the germline gene, possibly because of a read error. J is TRBJ1-3 and V is TRBV12-3 or TRBV12-4; D is unresolved. The CDR3 length is 13 residues. This CDR3 is CASSPGAGNTIYF. The CDR3 DNA sequence: TGTGCCAGCAGTCCGGGAGCTGGGAACACCATATATTTT.

The V gene is TRBV27, the J gene TRBJ1-2, with D tentatively TRBD1 (5 bases). V was cut by 5 bases and J by 6 bases, with 19 bases left in between. The germline CDR1 and CDR2 sequences are MNHEY and SMNVEV (reference sequence). This CDR3 contains 15 residues. As DNA, the CDR3 is TGTGCCAGCAGTCCGGGGGTTGGGGGGGTAAATGGCTACACCTTC. It encodes CASSPGVGGVNGYTF.

The CDR3 protein is CASSRYTEQNTEAFF. The CDR3 DNA reads as TGTGCCAGCAGTCGCTACACAGAACAGAACACTGAAGCTTTCTTT. The rearrangement links TRBV2 to TRBJ1-1; D gene ambiguous. Trimming took off 5 bases at V and 1 base at J, with 14 bases between the two ends. This CDR3 is 15 amino acids long. Germline CDR1 and CDR2: SNHLY and FYNNEI. The variable domain in full, completed from reference TRBV2 and TRBJ1-1, reads EPEVTQTPSHQVTQMGQEVILRCVPISNHLYFYWYRQILGQKVEFLVSFYNNEISEKSEIFDDQFSVERPDGSNFTLKIRSTKLEDSAMYFCASSRYTEQNTEAFFGQGTRLTVV.

This chain links TRBV24-1 with TRBJ1-5; TRBD1 aligns across 7 bases. Trimming at V came to 5 bases and at J to 3 bases, leaving 6 bases not matched to a gene. Germline V gives CDR1 KGHDR, CDR2 SFDVKD. The CDR3 consists of 15 residues. In DNA, the CDR3 is TGTGCCACCAGTGGTACAGGGGCGTACAATCAGCCCCAGCATTTT. It encodes CATSGTGAYNQPQHF.

In its sample, this clonotype was seen a few times. The chain combines TRBV7-8 with TRBJ2-5; 8 positions match TRBD1. Germline V gene sequence: CDR1 SGHVS, CDR2 FQNEAQ. V shed 7 bases and J 5 bases; nucleotides not matched to a gene: 6. The CDR3 is 13 amino acids. The CDR3 loop is CASTQGARETQYF. In DNA, the CDR3 is TGTGCCAGCACCCAGGGGGCGCGGGAGACCCAGTACTTC.

This clonotype has just a few counts. The J gene is TRBJ2-1, the V gene TRBV29-1; tentative D call: TRBD1 (6 bases). The CDR3 loop spans 12 amino acids. Per germline, CDR1 SQVTM and CDR2 ANQGSEA. With 8 bases removed from V and 9 bases from J, the gap between germline ends came to 17 bases. Here the CDR3 DNA reads TGCAGCACTGAGGCAGGGGCCGGTGAGCAGTTCTTC. Encoded protein: CSTEAGAGEQFF.

The CDR3 region is CATSEGGRAYNEQFF. DNA of the CDR3: TGTGCCACCAGTGAAGGCGGGAGGGCCTACAATGAGCAGTTCTTC. This sequence joins TRBV24-1 and TRBJ2-1, with 9 bases identical to TRBD2. Germline V gene lookup returns CDR1 KGHDR and CDR2 SFDVKD. V was pared by 4 bases and J by 2 bases, with 2 bases of the junction left unmatched. The CDR3 spans 15 residues.

Only a few counts were recorded for this clonotype. The chain joins TRBV6-4 to TRBJ2-3, with TRBD2 identical over 8 bases. The J segment lost 4 bases and the V segment lost 5 bases, leaving 8 bases of the junction unmatched. The CDR3 contains 15 residues. Germline V lookup: CDR1 MRHNA, CDR2 SNTAGT. The CDR3 sequence is CASSKRAGASDTQYF. CDR3 in DNA: TGTGCCAGCAGTAAACGAGCGGGAGCGTCAGATACGCAGTATTTT.

This rearrangement joins TRBV5-1 to TRBJ2-5; D gene uncertain. This CDR3 is built from 12 residues. With 2 bases removed from V and 2 bases from J, the gap between germline ends came to 4 bases. Germline V lookup: CDR1 SGHRS, CDR2 YFSETQ. For the CDR3, the DNA is TGCGCCAGCAGCTTCCGACAAGAGACCCAGTACTTC. Its translation: CASSFRQETQYF.

This clonotype occurred a few times. This chain connects TRBV7-9 to TRBJ2-5; D uncertain. Germline V gives CDR1 SEHNR, CDR2 FQNEAQ (reference sequence). This CDR3 is built from 16 residues. V was trimmed by 0 bases and J by 2 bases, leaving 13 bases between them. The CDR3 is CASSLATLGPQETQYF. CDR3 coding DNA: TGTGCCAGCAGCTTAGCCACGCTCGGCCCACAAGAGACCCAGTACTTC.

This clonotype was observed a handful of times. The chain recombines TRBV7-9 with TRBJ2-7, with unresolved D. Germline CDR1 is SEHNR and CDR2 is FQNEAQ (reference sequence). Trimming took 6 bases from V and 7 from J, leaving 16 bases between them. This CDR3 is built from 13 residues. The CDR3 protein is CASRPWSDVEQYF. For the CDR3, the DNA is TGTGCCAGCAGACCCTGGTCAGACGTTGAGCAGTACTTC.